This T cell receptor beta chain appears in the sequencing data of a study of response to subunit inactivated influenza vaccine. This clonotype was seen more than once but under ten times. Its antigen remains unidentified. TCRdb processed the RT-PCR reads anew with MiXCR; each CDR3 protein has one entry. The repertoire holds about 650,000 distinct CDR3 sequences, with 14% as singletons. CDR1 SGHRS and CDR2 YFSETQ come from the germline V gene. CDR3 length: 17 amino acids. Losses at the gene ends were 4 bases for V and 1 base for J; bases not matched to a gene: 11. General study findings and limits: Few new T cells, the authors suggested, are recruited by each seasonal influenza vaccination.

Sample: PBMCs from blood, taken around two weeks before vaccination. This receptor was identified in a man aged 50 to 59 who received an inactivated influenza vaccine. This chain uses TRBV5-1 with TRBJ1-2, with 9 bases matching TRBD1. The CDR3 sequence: CASSDGPGQGFNYGYTF. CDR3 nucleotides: TGCGCCAGCAGCGACGGCCCGGGACAGGGATTTAACTATGGCTACACCTTC. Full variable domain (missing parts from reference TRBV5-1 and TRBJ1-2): KAGVTQTPRYLIKTRGQQVTLSCSPISGHRSVSWYQQTPGQGLQFLFEYFSETQRNKGNFPGRFSGRQFSNSRSEMNVSTLELGDSALYLCASSDGPGQGFNYGYTFGSGTRLTVV.